This T cell receptor beta chain was sequenced during a study of blood T cell repertoires in COVID-19. Clones were read by immunoSEQ multiplex PCR, and TCRdb kept only the in-frame ones, dropping some. The repertoire holds 95,000 to 150,000 clones, more than 70% seen once, with approximately 3.5% in the top ten. Seattle researchers signed up patients amid active infection and tracked them longitudinally. Germline CDR1 LGHDT, CDR2 YNNKEL (reference sequence). V shed 1 base and J shed 6 bases, with 16 bases lying between them. The CDR3 covers 15 residues. This clonotype was obtained from an elderly woman with COVID-19, enrolled during active disease. This chain connects TRBV3-1 (or the pseudogene TRBV3-2) to TRBJ2-7; maybe TRBD1 (6 bases). The sample taken for sequencing was peripheral blood. As DNA, the CDR3 is TGTGCCAGCAGCCAAGGGCTGAACAGGGTAAGCGAGCAGTACTTC. Translation gives CASSQGLNRVSEQYF.